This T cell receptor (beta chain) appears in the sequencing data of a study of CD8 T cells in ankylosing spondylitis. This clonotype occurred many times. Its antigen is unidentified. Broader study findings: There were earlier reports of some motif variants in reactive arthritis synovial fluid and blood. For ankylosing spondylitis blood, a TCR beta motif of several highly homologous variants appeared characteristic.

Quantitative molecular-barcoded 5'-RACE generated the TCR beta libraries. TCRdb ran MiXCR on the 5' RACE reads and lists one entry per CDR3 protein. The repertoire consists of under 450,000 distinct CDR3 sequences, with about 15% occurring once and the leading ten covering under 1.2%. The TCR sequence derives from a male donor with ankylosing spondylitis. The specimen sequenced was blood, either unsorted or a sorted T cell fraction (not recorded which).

CDR3 residues: CASSLVGQGNSPLHF. In DNA form, the CDR3 reads TGTGCCAGCAGCTTAGTTGGACAGGGTAATTCACCCCTCCACTTT. The chain employs TRBV7-2 and TRBJ1-6; 8 bases are shared with TRBD1. V trimming: 1 base; J trimming: 6 bases; junction bases outside the gene matches: 2. Germline CDR1 is SGHTA and CDR2 is FQGNSA. This CDR3 is 15 amino acids long. The full variable domain, in which reference TRBV7-2 and TRBJ1-6 provide the parts outside the CDR3, is GAGVSQSPSNKVTEKGKDVELRCDPISGHTALYWYRQSLGQGLEFLIYFQGNSAPDKSGLPSDRFSAERTGGSVSTLTIQRTQQEDSAVYLCASSLVGQGNSPLHFGNGTRLTVT.